This T cell receptor (beta chain) was sequenced for a study of T cells in localized non-small cell lung cancer. Whole-study results and caveats: Because researchers sequenced only one region of the tumor, heterogeneity is still possible. In uninvolved adjacent lung, T cell clonality reached its highest value, exceeding tumor. Elevated circulating T cell density in blood was associated with longer overall survival.

Losses at the gene ends were 3 bases for V and 1 base for J; bases not matched to a gene: 7. The CDR3 sequence is 15 residues long. Germline lookup yields CDR1 SQVTM and CDR2 ANQGSEA. For this clone: Its cognate antigen is unknown.

TCRdb keeps only in-frame clones here, not all; method: immunoSEQ multiplex PCR. This sample has 850 to 950 clones, with approximately 21% found just once. The sequenced sample was normal lung tissue next to the tumor, obtained before any cancer treatment. This sequence originates from a man between 40 and 69 years old with stage III lung adenocarcinoma. The chain has TRBV29-1 and TRBJ2-7; 9 nucleotides agree with TRBD1. CDR3 bases: TGCAGCGTTGACCACGGGACAGGGCATTCCTACGAGCAGTACTTC. This sequence encodes CSVDHGTGHSYEQYF.